The sequence of this T cell receptor (beta chain) was determined in a study of T cell repertoires in cytomegalovirus infection. Study context: As its CMV epitopes, the study selected recently identified HLA-C-restricted and well-studied HLA-B-restricted targets.

This CDR3 is 14 amino acids long. With 6 bases removed from V and 2 bases from J, the gap between germline ends came to 13 bases. The germline gives CDR1 ENHRY, CDR2 SYGVKD. MiXCR, run by TCRdb on the reads, gives a single entry per CDR3 protein. The sample has just over 450,000 distinct CDR3 sequences; roughly 42% are singletons. About this clonotype itself: As yet, its antigen is unknown.

The rearrangement joins TRBV10-3 to TRBJ2-5; possibly TRBD2 for D (7 bases). The sample consisted of cultured PBMCs, taken from culture after CMV antigen stimulation. This receptor was obtained from a human donor in good health (CMV status not recorded). Some clones in this sample may be carry-over from other donors' samples. CDR3 nucleotide sequence: TGTGCCATCAGCGTTCGGGGGGCGCAAGAGACCCAGTACTTC. Protein: CAISVRGAQETQYF.